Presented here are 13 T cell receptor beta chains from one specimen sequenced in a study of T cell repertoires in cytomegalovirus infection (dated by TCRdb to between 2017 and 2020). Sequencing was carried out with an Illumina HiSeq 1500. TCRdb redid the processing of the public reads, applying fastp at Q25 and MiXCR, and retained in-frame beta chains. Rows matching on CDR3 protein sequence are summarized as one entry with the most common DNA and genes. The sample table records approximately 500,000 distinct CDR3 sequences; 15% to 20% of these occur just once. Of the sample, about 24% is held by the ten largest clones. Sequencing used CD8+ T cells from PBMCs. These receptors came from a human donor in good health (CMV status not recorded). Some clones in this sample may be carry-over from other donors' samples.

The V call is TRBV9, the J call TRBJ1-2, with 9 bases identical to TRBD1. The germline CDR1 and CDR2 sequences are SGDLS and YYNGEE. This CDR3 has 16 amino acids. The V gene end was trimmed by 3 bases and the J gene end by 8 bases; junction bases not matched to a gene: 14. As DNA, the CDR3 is TGTGCCAGCAGCGGAACAGGGGGCGCGAGGTTGAGCGGCTACACCTTC. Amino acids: CASSGTGGARLSGYTF.

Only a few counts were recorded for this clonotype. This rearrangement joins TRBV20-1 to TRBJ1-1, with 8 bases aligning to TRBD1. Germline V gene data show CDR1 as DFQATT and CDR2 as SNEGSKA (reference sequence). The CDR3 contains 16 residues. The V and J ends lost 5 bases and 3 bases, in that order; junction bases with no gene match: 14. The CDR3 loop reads CSALSRGRVLDTEAFF. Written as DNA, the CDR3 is TGCAGTGCTCTGAGCAGGGGGCGAGTATTGGACACTGAAGCTTTCTTT.

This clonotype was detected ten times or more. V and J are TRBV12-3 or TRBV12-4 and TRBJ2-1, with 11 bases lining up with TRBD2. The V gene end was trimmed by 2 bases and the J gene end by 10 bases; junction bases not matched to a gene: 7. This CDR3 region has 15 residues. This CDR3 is CASSLPLAGGPEQFF. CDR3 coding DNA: TGTGCCAGCAGTTTACCTTTAGCGGGAGGGCCGGAGCAGTTCTTC.

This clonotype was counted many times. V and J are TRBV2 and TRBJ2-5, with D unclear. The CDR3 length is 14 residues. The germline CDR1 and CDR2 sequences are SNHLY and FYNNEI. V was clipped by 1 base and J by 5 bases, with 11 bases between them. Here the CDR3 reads CASSEVWGRETQYF. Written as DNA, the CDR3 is TGTGCCAGCAGTGAAGTCTGGGGTCGGGAGACCCAGTACTTC.

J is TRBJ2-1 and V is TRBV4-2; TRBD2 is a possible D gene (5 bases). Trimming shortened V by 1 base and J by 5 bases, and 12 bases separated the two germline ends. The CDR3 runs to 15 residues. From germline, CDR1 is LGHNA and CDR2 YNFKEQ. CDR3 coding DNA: TGTGCCAGCAGCCAAGCCTTGGGAGAGGACAATGAGCAGTTCTTC. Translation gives CASSQALGEDNEQFF.

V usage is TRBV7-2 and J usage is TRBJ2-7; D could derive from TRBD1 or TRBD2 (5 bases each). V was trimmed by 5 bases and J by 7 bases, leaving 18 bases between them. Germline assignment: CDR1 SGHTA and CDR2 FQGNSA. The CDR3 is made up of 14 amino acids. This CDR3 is CASSRDVNRGEQYF. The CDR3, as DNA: TGTGCCAGCAGCAGGGACGTGAATAGGGGAGAGCAGTACTTC.

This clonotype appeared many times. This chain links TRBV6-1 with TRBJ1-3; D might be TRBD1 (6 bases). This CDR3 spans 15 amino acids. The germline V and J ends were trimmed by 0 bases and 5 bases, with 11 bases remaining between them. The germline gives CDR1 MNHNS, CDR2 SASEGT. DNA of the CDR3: TGTGCCAGCAGTGAAGCAAAGGACAGAAGAAACACCATATATTTT. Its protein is CASSEAKDRRNTIYF.

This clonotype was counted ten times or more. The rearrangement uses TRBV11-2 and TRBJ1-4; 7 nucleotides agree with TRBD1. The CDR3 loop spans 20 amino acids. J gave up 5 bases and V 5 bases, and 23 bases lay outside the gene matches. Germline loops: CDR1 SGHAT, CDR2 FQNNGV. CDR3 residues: CASSPTYRGKHQVGNEKLFF. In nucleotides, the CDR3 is TGTGCCAGCAGCCCAACTTACAGGGGAAAGCACCAAGTGGGAAATGAAAAACTGTTTTTT.

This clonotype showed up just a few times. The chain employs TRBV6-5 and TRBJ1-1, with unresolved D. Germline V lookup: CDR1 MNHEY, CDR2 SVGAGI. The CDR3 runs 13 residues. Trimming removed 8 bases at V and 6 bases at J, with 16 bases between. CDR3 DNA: TGTGCCAGCGTGGCCCCTACCGGGGCTGAAGCTTTCTTT. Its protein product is CASVAPTGAEAFF.

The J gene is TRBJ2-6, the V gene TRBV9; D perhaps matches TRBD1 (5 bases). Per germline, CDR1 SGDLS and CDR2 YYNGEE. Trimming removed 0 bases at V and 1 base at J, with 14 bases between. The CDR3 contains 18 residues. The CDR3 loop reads CASSVERGPESGANVLTF. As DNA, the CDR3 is TGTGCCAGCAGCGTAGAAAGGGGCCCTGAGTCTGGGGCCAACGTCCTGACTTTC.

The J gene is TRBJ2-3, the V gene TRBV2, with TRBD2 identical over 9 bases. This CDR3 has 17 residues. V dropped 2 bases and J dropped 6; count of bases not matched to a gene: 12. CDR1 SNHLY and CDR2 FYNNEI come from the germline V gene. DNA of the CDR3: TGTGCCAGCAGTGAAAGGTCGGCTAGCGGGACACGGGATACGCAGTATTTT. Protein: CASSERSASGTRDTQYF. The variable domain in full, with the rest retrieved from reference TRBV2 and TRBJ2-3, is EPEVTQTPSHQVTQMGQEVILRCVPISNHLYFYWYRQILGQKVEFLVSFYNNEISEKSEIFDDQFSVERPDGSNFTLKIRSTKLEDSAMYFCASSERSASGTRDTQYFGPGTRLTVL.

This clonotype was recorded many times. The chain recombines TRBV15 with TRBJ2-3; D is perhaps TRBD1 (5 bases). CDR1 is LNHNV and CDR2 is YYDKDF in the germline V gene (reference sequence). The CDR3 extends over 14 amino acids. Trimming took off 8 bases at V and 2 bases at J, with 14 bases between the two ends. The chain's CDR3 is CATCKQDYTDTQYF. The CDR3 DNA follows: TGTGCCACCTGCAAACAGGATTACACAGATACGCAGTATTTT.

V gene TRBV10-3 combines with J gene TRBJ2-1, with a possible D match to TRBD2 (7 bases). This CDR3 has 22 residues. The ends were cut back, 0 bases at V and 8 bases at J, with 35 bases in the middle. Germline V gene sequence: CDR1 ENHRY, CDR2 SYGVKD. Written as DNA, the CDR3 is TGTGCCATCAGTGAGTCGAGGGCGGGGGCGGGAGTGAATTTGGTGGAAATTGATGAGCAGTTCTTC. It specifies CAISESRAGAGVNLVEIDEQFF.